Listed below are T cell receptor beta chains from one sample, sequenced in a study of a mutant IDH1 vaccine in newly diagnosed glioma. Measured with immunoSEQ multiplex PCR; TCRdb has only the in-frame clones, and not every one. The sample lists some 61,000 clones, 80% to 90% occurring once. Sequenced here: PBMCs, sampled from a glioma patient treated with radiotherapy, temozolomide or both. These receptors were obtained from a man aged 25 to 40 with glioma. Each CDR3 is given with its conserved first and last residue. The D gene is left open where the match is weak. The size field is filled for only some rows; it gives once, few, many or a size class.

j_call d_call v_call clone_size cdr3_nt cdr3_aa
TRBJ1-1 - TRBV6-6 - TGTGCCAGCAGCCACCCCCACGATTCTGAAGCTTTCTTT CASSHPHDSEAFF
TRBJ1-4 - TRBV5-5 - TGTGCCAGCAGCTTGCAGGGTGCTAATGAAAAACTGTTTTTT CASSLQGANEKLFF
TRBJ1-2 - TRBV5-6 - TGTGCCAGCAGCTTGGAGCAGGGTCTCAACTATGGCTACACCTTC CASSLEQGLNYGYTF
TRBJ1-6 TRBD1 TRBV6-5 - TGTGCCAGCAGTTGGACGGGACAGGCGTATAATTCACCCCTCCACTTT CASSWTGQAYNSPLHF
TRBJ1-2 - TRBV28 - TGTGCCAGCAGTAGTGACTATGGCTACACCTTC CASSSDYGYTF
TRBJ2-3 - TRBV7-9 - TGTGCCAGCAGCACACAAGGGGAGATATCAGATACGCAGTATTTT CASSTQGEISDTQYF
TRBJ2-1 TRBD1 TRBV5-1 - TGCGCCAGCCGCCGAATCGAACAGGGGGCCAATGAGCAGTTCTTC CASRRIEQGANEQFF
TRBJ1-2 - TRBV7-9 - TGTGCCAGCAGCTTATCTGGCTCTAACTATGGCTACACCTTC CASSLSGSNYGYTF
TRBJ1-2 TRBD1 TRBV2 - TGTGCCAGCATTATGGACAGGGGGCTCCATGGCTACACCTTC CASIMDRGLHGYTF
TRBJ1-5 - TRBV18 - TGTGCCAGCTCACCACCGGGCAGGGCGACTCAGCCCCAGCATTTT CASSPPGRATQPQHF
TRBJ1-3 - TRBV2 - TGTGCCAGCAGTGATACGGTGGGGTCTGGAAACACCATATATTTT CASSDTVGSGNTIYF
TRBJ1-2 TRBD1 TRBV7-9 - TGTGCCAGCAGCTTACAGGGGGCCTATGGCTACACCTTC CASSLQGAYGYTF
TRBJ1-1 TRBD1 TRBV6-1 - TGTGCCAGCAGTGAAGGGACAGGGGGTTATGGTGAAGCTTTCTTT CASSEGTGGYGEAFF
TRBJ1-2 - TRBV5-4 - TGTGCCAGCAGCCTGGGTCGGATCAGCGTCTTAGGATATGGCTACACCTTC CASSLGRISVLGYGYTF
TRBJ2-7 - TRBV7-9 - TGTGCCAGCAGCTTAGAGGTCGGGGGCCAGTACTTC CASSLEVGGQYF
TRBJ2-1 TRBD1 TRBV18 - TGTGCCAGCTCATTTTCCCGGCAGGGGGCGTTGGTGGATGAGCAGTTCTTC CASSFSRQGALVDEQFF
TRBJ2-7 - TRBV7-8 - TGTGCCAGCAGCTTAGTACAGGGACTTAACGAGCAGTACTTC CASSLVQGLNEQYF
TRBJ1-1 - TRBV6-1 - TGTGCCAGCAGTGACGGGACCTTAGACACTGAAGCTTTCTTT CASSDGTLDTEAFF
TRBJ1-2 - TRBV28 once TGTGCCAGCAGTCGCGCACTCCGGGGCTACACCTTC CASSRALRGYTF
TRBJ2-5 - TRBV28 - TGTGCCAGCAGTTTATATGAGGTGCAGTACTTC CASSLYEVQYF
TRBJ2-2 - TRBV18 once TGTGCCAGCTCGATATCCACAGGGCACCGCTCGAACACCGGGGAGCTGTTTTTT CASSISTGHRSNTGELFF
TRBJ2-3 - TRBV18 - TGTGCCAGCTCGCCTCCGGGACTGGCTAGCACAGATACGCAGTATTTT CASSPPGLASTDTQYF
TRBJ2-3 TRBD1 TRBV5-6 - TGTGCCAGCAGCGGGGACAGAGTTCGCACAGATACGCAGTATTTT CASSGDRVRTDTQYF
TRBJ2-7 - TRBV4-1 once TGCGCCAGCAGCCAAGGGGAACACCTCTCCTACGAGCAGTACTTC CASSQGEHLSYEQYF
TRBJ2-2 - TRBV25-1 - TGTGCCAGCCGAGGACAGCCGGAGGGTCACACCGGGGAGCTGTTTTTT CASRGQPEGHTGELFF
TRBJ2-3 - TRBV7-6 - TGTGCCAGCAGCCAAGGGTATAGCACAGATACGCAGTATTTT CASSQGYSTDTQYF
TRBJ2-7 - TRBV29-1 - TGCAGCGTTGAAGATCTAGGATGGGAAGGTCATGGTTCCTACGAGCAGTACTTC CSVEDLGWEGHGSYEQYF
TRBJ1-3 - TRBV5-1 - TGCGCCAGCAGTGACAGATCTGGAAACACCATATATTTT CASSDRSGNTIYF
TRBJ2-3 TRBD2 TRBV15 once TGTGCCACCAGCAGAGATCGGCTAGCGGGGGGGCCGCGCACAGATACGCAGTATTTT CATSRDRLAGGPRTDTQYF
TRBJ1-4 - TRBV5-4 - TGTGCCAGCAGCTCAACCGGACAGACACCTAATGAAAAACTGTTTTTT CASSSTGQTPNEKLFF
TRBJ1-2 - TRBV19 once TGTGCCAGTAGTCCAGGCTATGGCTACACCTTC CASSPGYGYTF